The present T cell receptor beta chain was sequenced within a study of glioma-infiltrating T cells (dated by TCRdb to between 2015 and 2016). Background on the whole study: Sequencing of TCR alpha- and beta-chain repertoires was performed on glioma tissue, on non-neoplastic brain tissue, and on matched peripheral blood mononuclear cells. Each tissue-infiltrating repertoire was compared with the same patient's peripheral blood repertoire to measure divergence between tissue and blood T-cell populations. The paired cohort comprised three low-grade glioma patients, about eight primary glioblastoma patients and three non-glioma patients contributing non-neoplastic brain tissue.

The iRepertoire nested amplicon-rescue multiplex PCR (arm-PCR) platform was used to amplify TCR alpha and beta CDR3 regions from RNA. One-step reverse transcription and amplification used about 95-400 ng of tissue mRNA or PBMC total RNA as input. Following bead purification, Illumina adapters were added through a secondary multiplex PCR, and the libraries were then gel-purified between 200 and 400 bp. The libraries contained internal 6-nucleotide barcodes that were used for demultiplexing. Sequencing of libraries was performed on an Illumina MiSeq with 2x220 or 2x250 nucleotide paired-end reads. The authors' analysis ran thus. FLASH 1.2.11 was used to merge paired reads, and BWA-MEM then aligned the reads to the GRCh37 human genome before TRA and TRB reads were extracted. For V and J assignment, an IMGT-derived reference of cassette sequences and CDR3 motifs that included pseudogenes was used. Reads were translated in three frames, and productive CDR3s were defined as those with a C...FGXG motif and no stop codons. Unique combinations of V-J cassette pair and CDR3 amino acid sequence were defined as clonotypes. Reads were filtered by Hamming distance, with the threshold set by the sequence error rate of each sample in mapped regions. TCRdb reprocessed the public reads (quality trimming at Q25 with fastp, clone calling with MiXCR) and kept in-frame beta chains. Under each unique CDR3 protein, matching rows form one entry showing the most common genes and DNA. What appears here as the V and J calls and clone size reflects TCRdb's work, not the paper's. The sample table shows over 70,000 distinct CDR3 sequences, and 20% to 25% are seen once. The ten largest clones represent about 6.7% of the sample.

In its sample, this clonotype was seen many times. Its antigen is not yet known. No base quality information exists; no much larger clone differs at one position. The CDR3 measures 16 amino acids from cysteine to phenylalanine. This entry keeps only the CDR3 DNA: 48 bases, framed from base 1. Trimming removed 5 bases from V and 0 bases from J, leaving 17 bases between the germline ends. Reading the germline V gene (reference sequence) gives CDR1 DFQATT and CDR2 SNEGSKA. Results the study describes overall, beyond this receptor: VJ-independent divergence between tissue and blood was below expectation in non-neoplastic patients but above expectation in all gliomas, especially low-grade gliomas. Small numbers underpinned the group comparisons: under ten glioblastoma patients, three low-grade glioma patients and three non-neoplastic patients. Only a very small number of CDR3 sequences turned up in both tissue and blood, a result put down to high CDR3 diversity combined with limited sampling.

In this chain, TRBV20-1 is recombined with TRBJ1-5; TRBD1 could be the D gene, as 6 bases match. The receptor's source is a human donor with low-grade glioma or glioblastoma, undergoing nonglioma brain surgery, or in good health (not recorded which). The specimen was glioma tissue, nonneoplastic brain tissue, or PBMCs (not recorded which). The bases are TGCAGTGCTCAAACCCCGGGACACCTTAGCAATCAGCCCCAGCATTTT. It encodes CSAQTPGHLSNQPQHF.